This TCR beta chain was identified in a study of T cells after yellow fever vaccination. A word on this clonotype: As yet, its antigen is unknown.

V was shortened by 6 bases and J by 0 bases, with 18 bases between the two germline ends. Germline CDR1 SGHDT, CDR2 YYEEEE. This CDR3 spans 16 amino acids. TCRdb redid the calling of the 5' RACE reads with MiXCR, one entry per CDR3 protein. Of 500,000 to 550,000 distinct CDR3 sequences listed, 20% to 25% are singletons. Notes on the study in general: Few clonotypes appeared in both CD4 and CD8 compartments. A weaker secondary response peaked on day 5, the primary on day 15.

The material was PBMCs, obtained approximately 20 days after the first yellow fever vaccination. This sequence joins TRBV5-6 and TRBJ1-1; D remains unclear. The receptor was isolated from a man aged 18 to 30 who received the YFV17D yellow fever vaccine. DNA of the CDR3: TGTGCCAGCATTTCGAGATTTGACACCGTGAACACTGAAGCTTTCTTT. Translated: CASISRFDTVNTEAFF.